This T cell receptor beta chain was observed in a study of cytomegalovirus exposure and HLA in healthy donors. The V gene's germline CDR1 is SGHAT and CDR2 FQDESV (reference sequence). V shed 2 bases and J shed 4 bases, with 12 bases lying between them. The CDR3 consists of 14 residues. Healthy bone marrow donors made up the donor group. At sampling all donors were nominally healthy, likely with unrecorded immune exposures. This PCR relied on a set of 60 Vbeta primers and 13 Jbeta primers. Clones were read by immunoSEQ multiplex PCR, and TCRdb kept only the in-frame ones, dropping some. The table shows over 150,000 clones, with 75% to 90% occurring only once.

Input material: PBMCs. This chain connects TRBV11-1 to TRBJ2-7, with D perhaps TRBD1 (6 bases). The clonotype comes from a boy between 10 and 17 years old in good health and CMV-seronegative. DNA of the CDR3: TGTGCCAGCAGCTTACCGGGACACATGTACGAGCAGTACTTC. This encodes CASSLPGHMYEQYF.